This T cell receptor beta chain derives from a study of shared clonotypes between healthy human individuals. Produced via immunoSEQ multiplex PCR; TCRdb's table is partial and in-frame only. The sample lists 2.3 million or so clones; more than 80% were seen once. The germline gives CDR1 LGHNA, CDR2 YNFKEQ. This CDR3 contains 16 residues. With 0 bases removed from V and 3 bases from J, the gap between germline ends came to 12 bases. This clonotype was sampled from a young man in good health. Some clones in this sample may be carry-over from other donors' samples. The chain is built from TRBV4-2 and TRBJ2-1; D is unclear. The sequencing input was naive CD4+ T cells from PBMCs. The subset was: CD45RA+ positively selected. The DNA of the CDR3 is TGTGCCAGCAGCCAAGATTATCTATCACACTACAATGAGCAGTTCTTC. This encodes CASSQDYLSHYNEQFF.